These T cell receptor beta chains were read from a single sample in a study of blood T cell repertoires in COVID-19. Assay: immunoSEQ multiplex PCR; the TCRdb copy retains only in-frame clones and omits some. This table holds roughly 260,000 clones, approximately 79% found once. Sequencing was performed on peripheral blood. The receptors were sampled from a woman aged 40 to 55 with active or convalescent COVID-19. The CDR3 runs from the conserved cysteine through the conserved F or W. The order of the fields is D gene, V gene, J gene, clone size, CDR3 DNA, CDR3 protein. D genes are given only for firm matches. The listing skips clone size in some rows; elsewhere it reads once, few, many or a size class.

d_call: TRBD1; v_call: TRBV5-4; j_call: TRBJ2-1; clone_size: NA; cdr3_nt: TGTGCCAGCAGCTTGGGCCAGGGGGAAGGTGAGCAGTTCTTC; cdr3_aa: CASSLGQGEGEQFF
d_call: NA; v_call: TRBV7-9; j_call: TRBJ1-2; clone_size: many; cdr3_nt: TGTGCCAGCAGCTTAGAGCGGGGGGCATCTCTCTATGGCTACACCTTC; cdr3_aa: CASSLERGASLYGYTF
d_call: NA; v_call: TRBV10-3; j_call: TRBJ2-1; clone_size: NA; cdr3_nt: TGTGCCATCAGTGAGTCGGGCGGGGGCCACGGCGATGAGCAGTTCTTC; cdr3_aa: CAISESGGGHGDEQFF
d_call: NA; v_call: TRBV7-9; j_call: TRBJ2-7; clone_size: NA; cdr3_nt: TGTGCCAGCAGCCCCCCCGTTACCTACGAGCAGTACTTC; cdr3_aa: CASSPPVTYEQYF
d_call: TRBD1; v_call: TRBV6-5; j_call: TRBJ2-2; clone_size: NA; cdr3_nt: TGTGCCAGCAGTAACCTCGGACAGGGACCCGGGGAGCTGTTTTTT; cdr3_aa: CASSNLGQGPGELFF
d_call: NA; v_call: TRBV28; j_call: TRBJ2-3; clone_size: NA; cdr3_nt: TGTGCCAGCAGTTTGAGAATTCGGGATACGCAGTATTTT; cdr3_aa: CASSLRIRDTQYF
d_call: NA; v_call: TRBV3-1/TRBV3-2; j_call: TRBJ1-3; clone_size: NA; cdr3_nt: TGTGCCAGCAGCCAAGCTTTTTCTGGAAACACCATATATTTT; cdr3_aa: CASSQAFSGNTIYF
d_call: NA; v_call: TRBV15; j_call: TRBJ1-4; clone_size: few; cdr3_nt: TGTGCCACCAGTTCGTGGACAACCGCTAATGAAAAACTGTTTTTT; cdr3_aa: CATSSWTTANEKLFF
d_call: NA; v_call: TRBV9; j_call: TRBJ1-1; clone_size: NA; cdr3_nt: TGTGCCAGCAGCGTACTCAGCGGGAACACTGAAGCTTTCTTT; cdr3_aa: CASSVLSGNTEAFF
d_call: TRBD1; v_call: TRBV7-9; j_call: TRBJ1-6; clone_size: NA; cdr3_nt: TGTGCCAGCAGCTCCCCGGGACAGGGTTTATCGCCCCTCCACTTT; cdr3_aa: CASSSPGQGLSPLHF
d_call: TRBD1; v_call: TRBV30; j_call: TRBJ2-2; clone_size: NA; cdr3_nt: TGTGCCTGGAGGACAGGGAAGAACACCGGGGAGCTGTTTTTT; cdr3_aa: CAWRTGKNTGELFF
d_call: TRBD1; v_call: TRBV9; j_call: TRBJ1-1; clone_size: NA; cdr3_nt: TGTGCCAGCAGCACCCAACAGGGGATCTCTGAAGCTTTCTTT; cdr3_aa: CASSTQQGISEAFF
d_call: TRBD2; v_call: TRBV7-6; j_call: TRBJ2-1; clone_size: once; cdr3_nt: TGTGCCAGCAGCCGTGGCGGGGGGGGGTACTACAATGAGCAGTTCTTC; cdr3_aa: CASSRGGGGYYNEQFF
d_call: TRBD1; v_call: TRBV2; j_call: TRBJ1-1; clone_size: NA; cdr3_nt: TGTGCCACGACCAACCCGGGACAGGGAAACACTGAAGCTTTCTTT; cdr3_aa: CATTNPGQGNTEAFF
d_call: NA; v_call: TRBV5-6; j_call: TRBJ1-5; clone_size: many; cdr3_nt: TGTGCCAGCAGCTTGGCCGGAGGGGTCTCGGCCCAGCATTTT; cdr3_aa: CASSLAGGVSAQHF
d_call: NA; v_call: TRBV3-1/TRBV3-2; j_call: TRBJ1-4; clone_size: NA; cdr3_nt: TGTGCCAGCAGCCAATGGGGGCAGTTGGGTGAAAAACTGTTTTTT; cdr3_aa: CASSQWGQLGEKLFF
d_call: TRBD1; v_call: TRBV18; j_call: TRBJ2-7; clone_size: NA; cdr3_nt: TGTGCCAGCTCACCTTCCGGACAGGGGGCTAGCGAGCAGTACTTC; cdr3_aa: CASSPSGQGASEQYF
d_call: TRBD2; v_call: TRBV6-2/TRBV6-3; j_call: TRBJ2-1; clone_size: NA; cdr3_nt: TGTGCCAGCAGTTACCTTAGCCAGCGGGGGGGCGGTGAGCAGTTCTTC; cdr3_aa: CASSYLSQRGGGEQFF
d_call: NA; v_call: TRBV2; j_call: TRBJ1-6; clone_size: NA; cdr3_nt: TGTGCCAGCAAGGGCAGGACAGTCCCTAGGAATTCACCCCTCCACTTT; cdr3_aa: CASKGRTVPRNSPLHF
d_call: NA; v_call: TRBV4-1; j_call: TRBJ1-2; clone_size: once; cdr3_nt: TGCGCCAGCAGCCAAGATATCGGCGGGGGTTACTATGGCTACACCTTC; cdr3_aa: CASSQDIGGGYYGYTF
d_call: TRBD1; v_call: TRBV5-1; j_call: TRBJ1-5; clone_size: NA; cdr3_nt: TGCGCCAGCAGCCGCGGGACAGGGGGCAATCAGCCCCAGCATTTT; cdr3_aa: CASSRGTGGNQPQHF
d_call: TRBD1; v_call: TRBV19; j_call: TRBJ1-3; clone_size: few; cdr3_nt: TGTGCCAGTAGTACGGGACAGCCCTTTTCTGGAAACACCATATATTTT; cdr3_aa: CASSTGQPFSGNTIYF
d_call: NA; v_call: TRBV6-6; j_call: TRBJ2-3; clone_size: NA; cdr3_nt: TGTGCCAGCAGTATACAGGGTCGCACAGATACGCAGTATTTT; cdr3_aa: CASSIQGRTDTQYF
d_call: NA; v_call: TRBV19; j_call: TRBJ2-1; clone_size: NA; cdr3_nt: TGTGCCAGTAGTATCAGGGGGGAGCTCTACCAGCAGTTCTTC; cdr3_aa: CASSIRGELYQQFF
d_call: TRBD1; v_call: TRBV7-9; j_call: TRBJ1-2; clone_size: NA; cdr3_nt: TGTGCCAGCAGCCAGGGACAGGGCGGGGGTTTAAGGGGCTACACCTTC; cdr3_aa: CASSQGQGGGLRGYTF
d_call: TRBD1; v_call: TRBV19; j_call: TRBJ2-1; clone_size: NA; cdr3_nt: TGTGCCAGCAAGGCCCGGGACAGGCGCCCTGAAAAGCAGTTCTTC; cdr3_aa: CASKARDRRPEKQFF
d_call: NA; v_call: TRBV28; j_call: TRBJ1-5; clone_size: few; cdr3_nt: TGTGCCAGCTCGCAGGGTGGAGAAAATCAGCCCCAGCATTTT; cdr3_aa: CASSQGGENQPQHF
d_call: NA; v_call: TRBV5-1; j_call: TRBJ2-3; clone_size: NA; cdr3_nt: TGCGCCAGCAGCGACCCAGGGGGCACAGATACGCAGTATTTT; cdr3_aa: CASSDPGGTDTQYF
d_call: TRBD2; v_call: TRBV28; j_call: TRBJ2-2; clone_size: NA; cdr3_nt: TGTGCCAGCAGTTTGACAAATGTAAACGGGGGGGCCTCCGTAAAACCCGGGGAGCTGTTTTTT; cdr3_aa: CASSLTNVNGGASVKPGELFF
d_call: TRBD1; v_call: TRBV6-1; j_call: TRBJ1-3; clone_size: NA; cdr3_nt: TGTGCCAGCAGTGAACTAGGGGGCGCTTCTGGAAACACCATATATTTT; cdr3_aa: CASSELGGASGNTIYF